This T cell receptor beta chain was captured by sequencing in a study of beta chain features in type 1 diabetes. Points from the study as a whole: Across all four CD4+ subsets, people with type 1 diabetes showed modestly shorter TCRB CDR3s. For patients, the naive, central memory and Treg TCRB repertoires appeared more alike than for healthy donors.

The whole isolated RNA underwent reverse transcription, so sequencing captured expressed TCRB transcripts. Around 3.9 million reads per sample were averaged for naive, central memory and regulatory samples. Assay used: immunoSEQ multiplex PCR; TCRdb lists only in-frame clones, some missing. This sample has 240,000 or so clones, with about 70% found just once. This clone has just a few counts. Its antigen is as yet unknown. The authors took one heparinised blood draw, averaging about 116 mL, from each donor. With 4 bases removed from V and 9 bases from J, the gap between germline ends came to 13 bases. CDR3 length equals 13 residues. Germline V lookup: CDR1 ENHRY, CDR2 SYGVKD.

Sequencing was done on a sample of naive CD4+ T cells from blood. The sequence was collected from a man aged 25 to 40 in good health. The V gene is TRBV10-3, the J gene TRBJ2-1; D not resolved. The CDR3 DNA follows: TGTGCCATCAGTGGGATACAATCCGGTGAGCAGTTCTTC. This sequence encodes CAISGIQSGEQFF.